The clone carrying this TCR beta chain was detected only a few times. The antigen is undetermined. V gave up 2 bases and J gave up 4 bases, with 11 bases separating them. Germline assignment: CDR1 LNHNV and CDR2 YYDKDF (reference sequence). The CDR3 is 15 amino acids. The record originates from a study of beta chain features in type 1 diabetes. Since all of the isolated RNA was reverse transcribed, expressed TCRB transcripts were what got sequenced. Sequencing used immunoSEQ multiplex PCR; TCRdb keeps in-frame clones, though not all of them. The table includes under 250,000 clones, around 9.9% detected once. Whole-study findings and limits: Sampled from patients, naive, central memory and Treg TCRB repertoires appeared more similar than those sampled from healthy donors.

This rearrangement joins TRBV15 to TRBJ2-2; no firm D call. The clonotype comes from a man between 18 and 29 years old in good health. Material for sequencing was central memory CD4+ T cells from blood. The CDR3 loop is CATSRSGLFTGELFF. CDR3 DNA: TGTGCCACCAGCAGATCCGGTCTGTTCACCGGGGAGCTGTTTTTT.